This TCR beta chain was sequenced during a study of T cells after yellow fever vaccination. This clonotype appeared many times. The antigen remains undetermined. Researchers made TCR cDNA using 5'RACE template switching, and this step added a universal primer site and UMIs. MiXCR, applied by TCRdb to the 5' RACE reads, yields one record per CDR3 protein. Of about 300,000 distinct CDR3 sequences listed, around 6.8% are singletons. Study-level findings and limits: The bulk population could contribute abundant contaminating clonotypes to FACS-sorted repertoires. Clonotypes appearing in both CD4 and CD8 compartments existed, and their share was small. Reappearing after the booster were most of the clones from primary vaccination (roughly 95% CD4, 75% to 90% CD8).

This CDR3 is 14 amino acids long. Germline CDR1 and CDR2: SQVTM and ANQGSEA. The V and J ends lost 4 bases and 5 bases, in that order; junction bases with no gene match: 10. Specimen: PBMCs, collected around 45 days after the first yellow fever vaccination. This clonotype was obtained from a man between 18 and 29 years old who received the YFV17D yellow fever vaccine. V gene TRBV29-1 combines with J gene TRBJ2-5; TRBD2 aligns across 7 bases. This CDR3 is CSVVIAGDGETQYF. Written as DNA, the CDR3 is TGCAGCGTTGTAATCGCGGGGGATGGGGAGACCCAGTACTTC.